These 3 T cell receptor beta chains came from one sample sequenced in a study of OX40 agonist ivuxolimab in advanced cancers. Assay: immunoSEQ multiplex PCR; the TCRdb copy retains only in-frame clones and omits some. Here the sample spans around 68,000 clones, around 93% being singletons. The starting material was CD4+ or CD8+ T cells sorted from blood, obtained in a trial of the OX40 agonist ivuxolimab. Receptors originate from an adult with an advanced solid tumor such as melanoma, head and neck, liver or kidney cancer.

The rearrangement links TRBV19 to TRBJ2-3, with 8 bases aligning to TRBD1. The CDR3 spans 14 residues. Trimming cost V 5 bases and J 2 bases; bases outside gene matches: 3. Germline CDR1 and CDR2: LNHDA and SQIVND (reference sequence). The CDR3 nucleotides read TGTGCCAGTAGTCGGGACAGGACCACAGATACGCAGTATTTT. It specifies CASSRDRTTDTQYF.

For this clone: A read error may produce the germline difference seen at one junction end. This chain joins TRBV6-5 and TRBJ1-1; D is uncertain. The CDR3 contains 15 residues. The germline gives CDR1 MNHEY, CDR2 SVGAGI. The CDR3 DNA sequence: TGTGCCAGCAGTTACCATGCCGGAATTAACACTGAAGCTTCCTTT. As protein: CASSYHAGINTEASF.

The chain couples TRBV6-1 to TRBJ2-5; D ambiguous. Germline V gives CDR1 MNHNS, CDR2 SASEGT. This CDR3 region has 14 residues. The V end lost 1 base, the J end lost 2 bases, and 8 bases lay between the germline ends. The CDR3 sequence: CASSEGPGQETQYF. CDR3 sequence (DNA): TGTGCCAGCAGTGAAGGGCCAGGACAAGAGACCCAGTACTTC.